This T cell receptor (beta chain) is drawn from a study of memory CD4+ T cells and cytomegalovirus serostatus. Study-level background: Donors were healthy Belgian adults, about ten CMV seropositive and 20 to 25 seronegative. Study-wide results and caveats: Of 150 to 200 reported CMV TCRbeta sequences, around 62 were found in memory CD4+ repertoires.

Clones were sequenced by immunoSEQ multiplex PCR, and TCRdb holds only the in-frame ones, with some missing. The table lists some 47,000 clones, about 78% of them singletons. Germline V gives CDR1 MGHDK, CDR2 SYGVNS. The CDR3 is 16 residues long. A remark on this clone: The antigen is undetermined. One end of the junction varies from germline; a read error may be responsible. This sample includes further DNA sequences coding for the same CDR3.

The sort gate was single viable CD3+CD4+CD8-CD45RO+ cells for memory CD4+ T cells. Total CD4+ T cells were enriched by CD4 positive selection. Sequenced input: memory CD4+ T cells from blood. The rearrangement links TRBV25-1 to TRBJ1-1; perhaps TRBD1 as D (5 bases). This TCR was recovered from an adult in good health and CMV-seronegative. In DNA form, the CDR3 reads TGTGCTAGCAGTGACTCTACGGGGCCGACATACACTGAAGCTTTCTTT. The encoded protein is CASSDSTGPTYTEAFF.